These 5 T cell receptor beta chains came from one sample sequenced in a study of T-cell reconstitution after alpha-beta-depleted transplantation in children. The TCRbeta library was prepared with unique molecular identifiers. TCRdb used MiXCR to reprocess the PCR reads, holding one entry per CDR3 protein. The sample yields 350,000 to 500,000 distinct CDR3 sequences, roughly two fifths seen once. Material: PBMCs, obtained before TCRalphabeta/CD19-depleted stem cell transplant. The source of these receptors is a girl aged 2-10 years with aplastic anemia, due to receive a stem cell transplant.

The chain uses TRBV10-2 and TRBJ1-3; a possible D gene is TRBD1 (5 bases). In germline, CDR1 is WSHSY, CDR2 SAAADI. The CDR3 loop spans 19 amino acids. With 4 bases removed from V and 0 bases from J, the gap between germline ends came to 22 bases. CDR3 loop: CASSVSGLPVKSSGNTIYF. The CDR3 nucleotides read TGCGCCAGCAGTGTCTCGGGACTCCCCGTCAAAAGCTCTGGAAACACCATATATTTT.

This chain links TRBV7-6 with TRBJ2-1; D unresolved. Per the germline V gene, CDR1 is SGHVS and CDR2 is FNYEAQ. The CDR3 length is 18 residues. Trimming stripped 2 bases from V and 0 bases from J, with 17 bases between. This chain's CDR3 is CASSLYLVTPASYNEQFF. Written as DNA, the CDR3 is TGTGCCAGCAGCTTATATTTGGTGACCCCGGCCTCCTACAATGAGCAGTTCTTC.

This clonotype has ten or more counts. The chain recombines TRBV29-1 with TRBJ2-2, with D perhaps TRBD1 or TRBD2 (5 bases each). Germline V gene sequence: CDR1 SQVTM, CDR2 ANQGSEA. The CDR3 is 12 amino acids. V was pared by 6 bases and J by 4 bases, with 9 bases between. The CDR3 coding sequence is TGCAGCGTGGGGGACGCCACCGGGGAGCTGTTTTTT. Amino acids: CSVGDATGELFF.

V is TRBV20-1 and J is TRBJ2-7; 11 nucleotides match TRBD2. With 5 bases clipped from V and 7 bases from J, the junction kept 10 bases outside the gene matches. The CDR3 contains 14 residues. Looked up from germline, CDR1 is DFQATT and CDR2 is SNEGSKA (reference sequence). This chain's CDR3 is CSAPTSGSFGEQYF. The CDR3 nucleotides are TGCAGTGCTCCTACTAGCGGGAGTTTCGGTGAGCAGTACTTC.

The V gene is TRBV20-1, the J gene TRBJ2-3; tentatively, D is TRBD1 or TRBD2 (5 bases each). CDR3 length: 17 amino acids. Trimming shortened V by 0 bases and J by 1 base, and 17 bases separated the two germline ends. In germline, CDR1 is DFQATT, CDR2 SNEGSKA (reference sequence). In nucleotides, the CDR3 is TGCAGTGCTAGAGATCCCTTTCAGGTGGGGGGCACAGATACGCAGTATTTT. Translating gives CSARDPFQVGGTDTQYF.